The entry below gives a single T cell receptor (beta chain) sequence along with its context. The data were taken from a study of blood T cell repertoires in COVID-19. Here immunoSEQ multiplex PCR was the method, and the copy in TCRdb shows in-frame clones only, minus some. This table has about 280,000 clones, approximately 90% appearing once. Germline V gene sequence: CDR1 MNHEY, CDR2 SVGAGI. Trimming took 2 bases from V and 4 from J; bases not matched to a gene: 5. The CDR3 loop spans 15 amino acids. Material for sequencing was PBMCs or T cells enriched from blood (not recorded which). This chain uses TRBV6-5 with TRBJ1-5; 7 bases agree with TRBD1. This sequence was found in a woman in her sixties in a cohort exposed to, infected with or recovered from COVID-19 (not recorded which). CDR3 loop: CASSYDRAGNQPQHF. CDR3 in DNA: TGTGCCAGCAGTTACGACAGGGCGGGGAATCAGCCCCAGCATTTT.